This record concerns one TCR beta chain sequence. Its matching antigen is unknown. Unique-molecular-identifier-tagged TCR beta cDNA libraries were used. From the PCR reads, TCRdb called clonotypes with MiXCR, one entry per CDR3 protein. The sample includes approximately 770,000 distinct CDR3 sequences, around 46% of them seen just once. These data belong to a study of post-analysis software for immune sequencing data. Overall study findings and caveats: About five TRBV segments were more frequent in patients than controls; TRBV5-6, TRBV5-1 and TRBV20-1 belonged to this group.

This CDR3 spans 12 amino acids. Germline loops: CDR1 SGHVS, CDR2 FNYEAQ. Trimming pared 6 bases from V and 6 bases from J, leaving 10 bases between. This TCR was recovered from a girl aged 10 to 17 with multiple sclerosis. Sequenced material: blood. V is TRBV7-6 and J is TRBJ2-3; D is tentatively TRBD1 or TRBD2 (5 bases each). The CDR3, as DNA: TGTGCCAGCAGAGGGGACGGGGATACGCAGTATTTT. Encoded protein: CASRGDGDTQYF.